The text below deals with one T cell receptor (beta chain). Sequencing used immunoSEQ multiplex PCR; TCRdb keeps in-frame clones, though not all of them. The sample contains about 430,000 clones, 88% of which appear only once. V lost 3 bases, J lost 8 bases, and 20 bases lay in between. Germline V gene sequence: CDR1 SGDLS, CDR2 YYNGEE. CDR3 length equals 15 residues. This entry comes from a study of blood T cell repertoires in COVID-19. Across the study: T cells, B-cell-depleted T cells, or PBMCs supplied cDNA or gDNA.

The sample consisted of PBMCs or T cells enriched from blood (not recorded which). The chain joins TRBV9 to TRBJ1-2, with no clear D. The TCR comes from a woman aged 25 to 45 with acute COVID-19. The CDR3 region has the DNA TGTGCCAGCAGCGAGTCAATTGGACTCGGGAGGGGCTACACCTTC. It translates to CASSESIGLGRGYTF.